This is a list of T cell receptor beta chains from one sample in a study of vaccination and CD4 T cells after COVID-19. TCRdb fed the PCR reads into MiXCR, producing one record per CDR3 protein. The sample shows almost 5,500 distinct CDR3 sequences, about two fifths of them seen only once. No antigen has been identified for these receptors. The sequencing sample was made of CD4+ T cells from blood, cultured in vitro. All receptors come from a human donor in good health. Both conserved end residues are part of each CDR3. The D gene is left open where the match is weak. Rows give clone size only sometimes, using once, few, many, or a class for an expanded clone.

CDR3 DNA: TGTGCCAGCACCGGACAGATGAAGGTCGGGGAGCTGTTTTTT; CDR3 protein: CASTGQMKVGELFF; V gene: TRBV6-1; clone size: -; J gene: TRBJ2-2; D gene: -
CDR3 DNA: TGTGCCAGCAGCTTAGACACCGGGACAGTAGTTAACTATGGCTACACCTTC; CDR3 protein: CASSLDTGTVVNYGYTF; V gene: TRBV7-2; clone size: -; J gene: TRBJ1-2; D gene: TRBD1
CDR3 DNA: TGTGCCAGCTCACCGCTCCCACAGACACGGGGCAGTTCAGCATTATTAGATTCACCCCTCCACTTT; CDR3 protein: CASSPLPQTRGSSALLDSPLHF; V gene: TRBV18; clone size: -; J gene: TRBJ1-6; D gene: -
CDR3 DNA: TGTGCCAGCAGTTTCGGTCGAGCGGGACCGGGGGCTCGCAATGAGCAGTTCTTC; CDR3 protein: CASSFGRAGPGARNEQFF; V gene: TRBV27; clone size: -; J gene: TRBJ2-1; D gene: -
CDR3 DNA: TGTGCCAGCAGTATAACAGGGGAGGACTATGGCTACACCTTC; CDR3 protein: CASSITGEDYGYTF; V gene: TRBV6-1; clone size: -; J gene: TRBJ1-2; D gene: TRBD1
CDR3 DNA: TGTGCCAGCAGTCGGACTAGCTCCTACAATGAGCAGTTCTTC; CDR3 protein: CASSRTSSYNEQFF; V gene: TRBV27; clone size: -; J gene: TRBJ2-1; D gene: TRBD2
CDR3 DNA: TGTGCCAGCACATGGACCGGGGAGCTGTTTTTT; CDR3 protein: CASTWTGELFF; V gene: TRBV2; clone size: -; J gene: TRBJ2-2; D gene: -
CDR3 DNA: TGTGCCAGCAGCCGACGGCAGATCCGTACGATTCGCGAAAAAGAGACCCAGTACTTC; CDR3 protein: CASSRRQIRTIREKETQYF; V gene: TRBV11-2; clone size: few; J gene: TRBJ2-5; D gene: -
CDR3 DNA: TGCAGTGCCCTACAGGGCTACCCCCGAAAAGAGACCCAGTACTTC; CDR3 protein: CSALQGYPRKETQYF; V gene: TRBV20-1; clone size: -; J gene: TRBJ2-5; D gene: -
CDR3 DNA: TGTGCCAGCAGCTTAGTCCCCAGGGAATACGAGCAGTACTTC; CDR3 protein: CASSLVPREYEQYF; V gene: TRBV7-9; clone size: -; J gene: TRBJ2-7; D gene: -
CDR3 DNA: TGTGCCAGCAGTTACTCGAATCCTAGCTCCTACGAGCAGTACTTC; CDR3 protein: CASSYSNPSSYEQYF; V gene: TRBV6-5; clone size: -; J gene: TRBJ2-7; D gene: -
CDR3 DNA: TGTGCCAGCAGCGTCCTACGACAGGGAGGTTATGGCTACACCTTC; CDR3 protein: CASSVLRQGGYGYTF; V gene: TRBV9; clone size: -; J gene: TRBJ1-2; D gene: TRBD1
CDR3 DNA: TGCGCCAGCAGTGAGGGGACTAGCGGGATAAATACGCAGTATTTT; CDR3 protein: CASSEGTSGINTQYF; V gene: TRBV10-2; clone size: -; J gene: TRBJ2-3; D gene: TRBD2
CDR3 DNA: TGCAGTGCTACACCCGACAGGGGGTTATACGAGCAGTACTTC; CDR3 protein: CSATPDRGLYEQYF; V gene: TRBV20-1; clone size: -; J gene: TRBJ2-7; D gene: TRBD1
CDR3 DNA: TGTGCCAGCCAGATAGAACCGGGACAGGGGGCTTGTCAGCCCCAGCATTTT; CDR3 protein: CASQIEPGQGACQPQHF; V gene: TRBV21-1; clone size: -; J gene: TRBJ1-5; D gene: -
CDR3 DNA: TGTGCCAGCAGCTTGGATGGGGGTTCCCTTTACGAGCAGTACTTC; CDR3 protein: CASSLDGGSLYEQYF; V gene: TRBV5-6; clone size: once; J gene: TRBJ2-7; D gene: -
CDR3 DNA: TGCGCCAGCAGCCAAGAAACTACTACGCGGAGTCCATTTGGGAATGAGCAGTTCTTC; CDR3 protein: CASSQETTTRSPFGNEQFF; V gene: TRBV4-3; clone size: once; J gene: TRBJ2-1; D gene: -
CDR3 DNA: TGTGCCTGGAGTTTGCGAGCTGGGAATCAGCCCCAGCATTTT; CDR3 protein: CAWSLRAGNQPQHF; V gene: TRBV30; clone size: -; J gene: TRBJ1-5; D gene: -
CDR3 DNA: TGTGCCACCAGCAGCGGGACGGACTCTAACTATGGCTACACCTTC; CDR3 protein: CATSSGTDSNYGYTF; V gene: TRBV15; clone size: -; J gene: TRBJ1-2; D gene: -
CDR3 DNA: TGTGCCAGCAGTACTGGAAACACCATATATTTT; CDR3 protein: CASSTGNTIYF; V gene: TRBV6-1; clone size: few; J gene: TRBJ1-3; D gene: -
CDR3 DNA: TGTGCCAGTAGTACCCGTAACACCGGGGAGCTGTTTTTT; CDR3 protein: CASSTRNTGELFF; V gene: TRBV19; clone size: -; J gene: TRBJ2-2; D gene: -
CDR3 DNA: TGTGCCAGCAGACTGGGACTAGCGGCCTACAATGAGCAGTTCTTC; CDR3 protein: CASRLGLAAYNEQFF; V gene: TRBV6-1; clone size: -; J gene: TRBJ2-1; D gene: TRBD2
CDR3 DNA: TGTGCCAGCAGTCACTTGCCGGGAGCGGGGGAGAATGAGCAGTTCTTC; CDR3 protein: CASSHLPGAGENEQFF; V gene: TRBV27; clone size: -; J gene: TRBJ2-1; D gene: TRBD2
CDR3 DNA: TGTGCCAGCAGCTCAATCGACCTGACAGGGAAGCCCCCTAACTATGGCTACACCTTC; CDR3 protein: CASSSIDLTGKPPNYGYTF; V gene: TRBV11-2; clone size: medium-sized; J gene: TRBJ1-2; D gene: TRBD1
CDR3 DNA: TGCAGTGCTAAAGGGACAGGGGGCCTTCAGCCCCAGCATTTT; CDR3 protein: CSAKGTGGLQPQHF; V gene: TRBV20-1; clone size: -; J gene: TRBJ1-5; D gene: TRBD1
CDR3 DNA: -; CDR3 protein: CASSTSGAYEQYF; V gene: TRBV27; clone size: -; J gene: TRBJ2-7; D gene: -
CDR3 DNA: TGTGCCAGTAGTATAAGGCCGGGCGGGTACCAAGAGACCCAGTACTTC; CDR3 protein: CASSIRPGGYQETQYF; V gene: TRBV19; clone size: -; J gene: TRBJ2-5; D gene: -
CDR3 DNA: TGTGCCAGCAGTTTACCGGGGGTCGCCCTAAATTCACCCCTCCACTTT; CDR3 protein: CASSLPGVALNSPLHF; V gene: TRBV28; clone size: -; J gene: TRBJ1-6; D gene: -
CDR3 DNA: TGTGCCAGCACCCGCGGGGGGTACAGCACAGATACGCAGTATTTT; CDR3 protein: CASTRGGYSTDTQYF; V gene: TRBV7-2; clone size: few; J gene: TRBJ2-3; D gene: TRBD2
CDR3 DNA: TGTGCCAGCAGCTTGGGCGGGGGCAGGGTTAGCAATCAGCCCCAGCATTTT; CDR3 protein: CASSLGGGRVSNQPQHF; V gene: TRBV5-6; clone size: -; J gene: TRBJ1-5; D gene: -
CDR3 DNA: TGTGCCAGCAGCTTAGGGACTAGCGACACAGATACGCAGTATTTT; CDR3 protein: CASSLGTSDTDTQYF; V gene: TRBV7-8; clone size: -; J gene: TRBJ2-3; D gene: TRBD2
CDR3 DNA: TGTGCCAGCAGTGAAGCGGGACCGACCAAAAACATTCAGTACTTC; CDR3 protein: CASSEAGPTKNIQYF; V gene: TRBV27; clone size: -; J gene: TRBJ2-4; D gene: TRBD2
CDR3 DNA: TGCGCCAGCCGGTCCTCTGGGGCCAACGTCCTGACTTTC; CDR3 protein: CASRSSGANVLTF; V gene: TRBV5-1; clone size: -; J gene: TRBJ2-6; D gene: -